The rows below give T cell receptor beta chains drawn from one sample of a study of CD4 T cells in relation to SARS-CoV-2 and coronaviruses. These receptors' antigens are unknown. TCRdb's table, derived via immunoSEQ multiplex PCR, lists solely in-frame clones and lacks some. Among approximately 19,000 clones, 76% were seen once, and the ten largest hold 15% to 20%. Sequencing used CD4+ T cells from PBMCs, cultured in vitro. The receptors were gathered from a human donor in good health. The CDR3 runs from the conserved cysteine through the conserved F or W. The D gene is left open where the match is weak. Size tells how often a clone was seen (once, few, many) or the class of an expanded clone, and some rows leave it out.

abundance	d_gene	v_gene	j_gene	CDR3nt	CDR3aa
-	TRBD2	TRBV24-1	TRBJ2-3	TGTGCCACCAGTGATCCGGGACTAGCGGGAGAAGGAGATACGCAGTATTTT	CATSDPGLAGEGDTQYF
-	TRBD1	TRBV30	TRBJ1-4	TGTGCCTGGAGTAAGACAGGGGGCCGCGAAAAACTGTTTTTT	CAWSKTGGREKLFF
-	-	TRBV25-1	TRBJ1-2	TGTGCCAGCAGTGAATATTCGGGGTATGGCTACACCTTC	CASSEYSGYGYTF
-	-	TRBV10-2	TRBJ2-7	TGCGCCAGCAGTGAGTTGGGGGGGGCGGGAGCCTACGAGCAGTACTTC	CASSELGGAGAYEQYF
-	-	TRBV24-1	TRBJ2-5	TGTGCCACCAGTCAGGGGACCGGGCTCGGAGAGACCCAGTACTTC	CATSQGTGLGETQYF
-	-	TRBV30	TRBJ2-1	TGTGCCTGGAGGAATACGCAGGGGCAACTAGGCAATGAGCAGTTCTTC	CAWRNTQGQLGNEQFF
-	-	TRBV24-1	TRBJ2-5	TGTGCCACCAGTGATTTGACCAGTAAAGAGACCCAGTACTTC	CATSDLTSKETQYF
-	-	TRBV28	TRBJ1-2	TGTGCCAGCAGGACGGAAACTAACTATGGCTACACCTTC	CASRTETNYGYTF
-	TRBD1	TRBV4-1	TRBJ2-7	TGCGCCAGCAGCCAAACCTTGGACAGGGGATTCTACGAGCAGTACTTC	CASSQTLDRGFYEQYF
few	-	TRBV2	TRBJ2-3	TGTGCCAGCAGATGGGACGATAGCACAGATACGCAGTATTTT	CASRWDDSTDTQYF
-	TRBD1	TRBV6-6	TRBJ1-5	TGTGCCAGCAACCGGGACAGAAATCAGCCCCAGCATTTT	CASNRDRNQPQHF
few	-	TRBV12-5	TRBJ2-7	TGTGCTAGTGGTGAACCGAGGGGGAGGGATTCCTACGAGCAGTACTTC	CASGEPRGRDSYEQYF
once	TRBD2	TRBV6-5	TRBJ2-3	TGTGCCAGCAGCGGGACTAGCGGGACAGATACGCAGTATTTT	CASSGTSGTDTQYF
few	-	TRBV4-1	TRBJ2-1	TGCGCCAGCAGCCAAGGACTTAGGAATGGTGAGCAGTTCTTC	CASSQGLRNGEQFF
-	-	TRBV5-6	TRBJ2-7	TGTGCCAGCAGCTTGGGGCTCCAAGTCCCCTACGAGCAGTACTTC	CASSLGLQVPYEQYF
-	-	TRBV5-6	TRBJ1-1	TGTGCCAGCAGCTTGGGGACAGCTAACACTGAAGCTTTCTTT	CASSLGTANTEAFF
-	-	TRBV5-6	TRBJ1-3	TGTGCCAGCAGTGAAACAGGGACTGGAAACACCATATATTTT	CASSETGTGNTIYF
-	TRBD1	TRBV6-4	TRBJ1-5	TGTGCCAGCAGTGACGGGACAGGGGGTCAGCCCCAGCATTTT	CASSDGTGGQPQHF